These T cell receptor beta chains were read from a single sample in a study of early T cells in non-severe SARS-CoV-2 infection. TCRdb independently ran MiXCR on the 5' RACE reads; one entry per CDR3 protein. The data contain around 99,000 distinct CDR3 sequences, around 10% of them singletons. The sequenced material came from whole blood. The receptors stem from an adult who was a healthcare worker with PCR-confirmed SARS-CoV-2 infection or an uninfected control (not recorded which). The CDR3 runs from the conserved cysteine through the conserved F or W.

v_call	j_call	cdr3_aa
TRBV6-5	TRBJ2-3	CASRAGLNTDTQYF
TRBV12-3/TRBV12-4	TRBJ1-5	CASSLEVDNQPQHF
TRBV9	TRBJ2-5	CADRGETQYF
TRBV19	TRBJ2-5	CASSDIVGQGARETQYF
TRBV19	TRBJ1-5	CASAGGGAISNQPQHF
TRBV18	TRBJ2-2	CASSPGFGTGELFF
TRBV5-4	TRBJ2-3	CASSTGGTPFTDTQYF
TRBV2	TRBJ1-1	CASSGVRTPVLAEAFF
TRBV5-1	TRBJ2-3	CASSLGAITDTQYF
TRBV21-1	TRBJ1-4	CASSGVMDEKLFF
TRBV20-1	TRBJ1-1	CSAITDTEAFF
TRBV13	TRBJ2-3	CASSLWDRGGSDTQYF
TRBV5-4	TRBJ2-1	CASSRNMNSYNEQFF
TRBV28	TRBJ2-3	CASSWGGRDTQYF
TRBV6-6	TRBJ2-4	CASSYSGQGADIQYF
TRBV6-5	TRBJ1-3	CASRGSPPWGNTIYF
TRBV12-3/TRBV12-4	TRBJ2-1	CASSPQGAEQFF
TRBV6-5	TRBJ2-7	CATQGQVNEQYF
TRBV28	TRBJ2-2	CASSSPAGELFF
TRBV20-1	TRBJ1-1	CSARDPRGRNTEAFF
TRBV6-2/TRBV6-3	TRBJ2-1	CASSYIQREMDEQFF
TRBV20-1	TRBJ2-3	CSARSGTGITDTQYF
TRBV2	TRBJ2-7	CASTGGATYEQYF
TRBV18	TRBJ1-1	CASSPQGRDTEAFF
TRBV5-1	TRBJ1-4	CASSPGVVGRTNEKLFF
TRBV25-1	TRBJ2-3	CASSEYLAGGGTQYF
TRBV7-9	TRBJ1-4	CASRGEATNEKLFF
TRBV28	TRBJ2-1	CASSWLAPSSYNEQFF
TRBV5-6	TRBJ2-1	CASSQTGGPSYNEQFF
TRBV28	TRBJ1-2	CASSPRRQGRLYGYTF
TRBV29-1	TRBJ2-4	CSVERDRENIQYF
TRBV20-1	TRBJ2-3	CSARYTDTQYF
TRBV2	TRBJ1-5	CASSSDISQPQHF
TRBV28	TRBJ1-2	CASLPQGGNYGYTF
TRBV12-3/TRBV12-4	TRBJ1-4	CASSSAGRSEKLFF
TRBV20-1	TRBJ2-7	CSARDPLAGLNEQYF
TRBV9	TRBJ2-3	CASSPWGADTQYF
TRBV11-2	TRBJ2-2	CASSLEPGRDTGELFF
TRBV12-3/TRBV12-4	TRBJ2-3	CATRRDTQYF
TRBV6-5	TRBJ2-7	CASRDDKGEQYF